The T cell receptor beta chain under discussion was sequenced for a study of radiotherapy plus CTLA-4 blockade in lung cancer. Study findings and constraints: Blood saw expansion of tumor-derived TCR clones after radiotherapy plus ipilimumab.

In the case of this clone: Its cognate antigen is unknown.

Method: immunoSEQ multiplex PCR; TCRdb's copy keeps in-frame clones and lacks some. The table has roughly 98,000 clones, around 83% seen once; the top ten hold roughly 15%. V trimming: 3 bases; J trimming: 4 bases; junction bases outside the gene matches: 9. The CDR3 is made up of 18 amino acids. Germline CDR1 reads SNHLY; CDR2 reads FYNNEI. This sample comprised peripheral blood, obtained from a patient treated with radiotherapy plus ipilimumab. This clonotype was sampled from a human donor with non-small cell lung cancer that progressed on radiotherapy plus ipilimumab. This chain links TRBV2 with TRBJ2-3; TRBD2 aligns across 14 bases. CDR3: CASSELGLAGDGADTQYF. DNA for the CDR3: TGTGCCAGCAGTGAGTTGGGACTAGCGGGAGACGGGGCAGATACGCAGTATTTT.